This T cell receptor beta chain was sequenced in a study of T cell repertoires in cytomegalovirus infection. General observations from the study: HLA-C-restricted CMV-specific TCR beta clonotypes were dominant in the ex vivo response.

TCRdb used MiXCR to reprocess the reads, holding one entry per CDR3 protein. The sample has 85,000 to 120,000 distinct CDR3 sequences, approximately 16% seen once. This clonotype was observed a few times. What it recognizes is unknown. The V and J ends lost 7 bases and 3 bases respectively, with 12 bases between them. The CDR3 is 13 amino acids. Germline CDR1 is SGHAT and CDR2 is FQNNGV. The TCR originated in a human donor in good health (CMV status not recorded). Some clones in this sample may be carry-over from other donors' samples. Sequenced input: PBMCs. The chain joins TRBV11-2 to TRBJ1-2; D uncertain. The CDR3 region is CASTAGWDYGYTF. The CDR3 DNA reads TGTGCCAGCACCGCTGGTTGGGACTATGGCTACACCTTC.